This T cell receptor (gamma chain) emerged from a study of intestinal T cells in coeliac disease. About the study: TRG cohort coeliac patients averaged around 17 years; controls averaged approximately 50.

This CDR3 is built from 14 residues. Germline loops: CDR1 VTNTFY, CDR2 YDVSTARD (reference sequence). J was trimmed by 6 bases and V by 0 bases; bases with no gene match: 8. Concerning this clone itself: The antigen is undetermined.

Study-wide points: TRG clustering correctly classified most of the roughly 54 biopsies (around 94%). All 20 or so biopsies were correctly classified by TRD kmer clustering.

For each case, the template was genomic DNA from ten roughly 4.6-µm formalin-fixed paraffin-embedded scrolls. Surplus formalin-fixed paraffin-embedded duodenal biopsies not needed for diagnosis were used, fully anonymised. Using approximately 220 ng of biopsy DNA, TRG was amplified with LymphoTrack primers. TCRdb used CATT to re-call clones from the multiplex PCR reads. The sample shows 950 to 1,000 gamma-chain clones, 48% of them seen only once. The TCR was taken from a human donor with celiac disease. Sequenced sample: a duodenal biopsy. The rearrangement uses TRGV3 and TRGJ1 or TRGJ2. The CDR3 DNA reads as TGTGCCACCTGGGACAGGCTGAAGGTTTATAAGAAACTCTTT. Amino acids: CATWDRLKVYKKLF.